The TCR beta chain described here comes from a study of T cells expressing NK-cell markers. Turning to the study itself: Cells sorted as CD3+CD56+NKG2C+, CD3+CD56+NKG2C- and CD3+CD56-NKG2C+ T cells supplied the TCR beta repertoires. Whole-study findings and limits: Six donors carried dominant NKG2C+ clonotypes that made up roughly 1.0-7.0% of their CD8+ T cells. Evidence did not settle whether expanded NKG2C+ T cell clones targeted HCMV.

Production of TCR beta cDNA relied on 5'RACE template switching with UMIs. One entry per CDR3 protein, without DNA, is what TCRdb gives after re-calling the 5' RACE reads. The table counts roughly 300,000 distinct CDR3 sequences; more than 3.5% lies in the top ten. To note about this clonotype: No antigen is known for it.

The CDR3 is 12 amino acids. Per the germline V gene, CDR1 is WSHSY and CDR2 is SAAADI. This chain links TRBV10-2 with TRBJ2-3. Sample: blood T cells: a sorted CD56 or NKG2C T cell subset, CD4+ or CD8+ T cells, or bulk PBMC T cells (not recorded which). This clonotype originated in a woman between 18 and 69 years old in good health. This chain's CDR3 is CASSASTDTQYF.